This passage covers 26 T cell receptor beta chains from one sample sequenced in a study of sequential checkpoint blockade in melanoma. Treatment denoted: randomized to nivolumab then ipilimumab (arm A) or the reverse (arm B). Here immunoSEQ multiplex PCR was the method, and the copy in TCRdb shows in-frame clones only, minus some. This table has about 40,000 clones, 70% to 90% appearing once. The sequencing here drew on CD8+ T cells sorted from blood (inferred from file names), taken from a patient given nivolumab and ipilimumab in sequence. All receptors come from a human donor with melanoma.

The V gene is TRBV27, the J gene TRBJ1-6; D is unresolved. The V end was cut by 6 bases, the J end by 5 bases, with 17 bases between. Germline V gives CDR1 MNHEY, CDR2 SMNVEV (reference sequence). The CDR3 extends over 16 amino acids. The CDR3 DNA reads TGTGCCAGCAGCAAAACAAGCGGGCAAAATAATTCACCCCTCCACTTT. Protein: CASSKTSGQNNSPLHF.

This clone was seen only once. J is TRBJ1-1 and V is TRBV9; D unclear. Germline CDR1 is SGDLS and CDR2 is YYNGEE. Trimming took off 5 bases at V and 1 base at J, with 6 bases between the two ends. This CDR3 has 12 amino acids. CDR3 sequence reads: CASRATNTEAFF. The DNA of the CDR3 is TGTGCCAGCAGGGCCACGAACACTGAAGCTTTCTTT.

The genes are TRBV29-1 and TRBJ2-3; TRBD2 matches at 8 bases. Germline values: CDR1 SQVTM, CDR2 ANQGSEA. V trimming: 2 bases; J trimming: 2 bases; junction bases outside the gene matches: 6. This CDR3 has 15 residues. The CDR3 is CSVERAGEATDTQYF. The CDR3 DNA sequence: TGCAGCGTTGAAAGAGCGGGGGAAGCCACAGATACGCAGTATTTT.

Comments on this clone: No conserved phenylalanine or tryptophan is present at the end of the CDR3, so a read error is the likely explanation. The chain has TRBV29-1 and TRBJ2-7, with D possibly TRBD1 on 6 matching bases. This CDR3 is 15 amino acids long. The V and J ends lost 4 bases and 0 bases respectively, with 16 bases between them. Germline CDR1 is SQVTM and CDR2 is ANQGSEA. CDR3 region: CSVVRFGQSSYEQYL. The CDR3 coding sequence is TGCAGCGTTGTGCGTTTTGGACAGAGCTCCTACGAGCAGTACCTC.

The CDR3 DNA reads as TGTGCCACATCAGGACAAACTCCCACAGATACGCAGTATTTT. Residues: CATSGQTPTDTQYF. This chain uses TRBV15 with TRBJ2-3, with D perhaps TRBD1 (5 bases). The V end lost 9 bases, the J end lost 2 bases, and 15 bases lay between the germline ends. Germline V gives CDR1 LNHNV, CDR2 YYDKDF (reference sequence). CDR3 length: 14 residues.

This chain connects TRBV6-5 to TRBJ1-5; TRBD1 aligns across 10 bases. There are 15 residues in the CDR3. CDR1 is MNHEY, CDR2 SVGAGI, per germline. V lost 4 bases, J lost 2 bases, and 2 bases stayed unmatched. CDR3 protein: CASSSGTGGNQPQHF. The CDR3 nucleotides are TGTGCCAGCAGTTCCGGGACAGGGGGCAATCAGCCCCAGCATTTT.

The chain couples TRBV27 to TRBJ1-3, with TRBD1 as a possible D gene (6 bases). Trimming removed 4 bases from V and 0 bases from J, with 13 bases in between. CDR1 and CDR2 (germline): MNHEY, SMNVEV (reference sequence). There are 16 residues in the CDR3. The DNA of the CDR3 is TGTGCCAGCAGTTCCCGAGACAGGTCCTCTGGAAACACCATATATTTT. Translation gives CASSSRDRSSGNTIYF.

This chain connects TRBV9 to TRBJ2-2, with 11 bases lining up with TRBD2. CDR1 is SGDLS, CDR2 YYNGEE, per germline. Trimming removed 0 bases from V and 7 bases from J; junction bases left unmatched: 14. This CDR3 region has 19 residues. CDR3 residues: CASSVGARIAGGPFGELFF. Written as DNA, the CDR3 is TGTGCCAGCAGCGTAGGAGCCAGAATAGCGGGAGGGCCCTTCGGGGAGCTGTTTTTT.

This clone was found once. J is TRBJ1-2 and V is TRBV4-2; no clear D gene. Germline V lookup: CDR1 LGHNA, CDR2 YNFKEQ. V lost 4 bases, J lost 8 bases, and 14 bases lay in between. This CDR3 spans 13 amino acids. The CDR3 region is CASSPGESRGYTF. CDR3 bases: TGTGCCAGCAGCCCTGGGGAGAGCCGAGGCTACACCTTC.

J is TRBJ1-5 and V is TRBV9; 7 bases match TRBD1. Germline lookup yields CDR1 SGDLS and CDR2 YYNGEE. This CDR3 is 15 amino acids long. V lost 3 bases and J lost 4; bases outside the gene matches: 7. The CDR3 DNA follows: TGTGCCAGCAGCGCATACGGGACAGAGAATCAGCCCCAGCATTTT. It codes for CASSAYGTENQPQHF.

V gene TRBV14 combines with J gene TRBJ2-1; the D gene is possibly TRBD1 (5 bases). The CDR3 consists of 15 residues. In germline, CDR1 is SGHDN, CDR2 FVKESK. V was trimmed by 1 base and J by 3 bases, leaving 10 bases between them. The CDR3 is CASSQGQGGYNEQFF. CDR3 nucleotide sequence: TGTGCCAGCAGCCAAGGGCAGGGTGGCTACAATGAGCAGTTCTTC. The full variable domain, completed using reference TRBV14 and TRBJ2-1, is EAGVTQFPSHSVIEKGQTVTLRCDPISGHDNLYWYRRVMGKEIKFLLHFVKESKQDESGMPNNRFLAERTGGTYSTLKVQPAELEDSGVYFCASSQGQGGYNEQFFGPGTRLTVL.

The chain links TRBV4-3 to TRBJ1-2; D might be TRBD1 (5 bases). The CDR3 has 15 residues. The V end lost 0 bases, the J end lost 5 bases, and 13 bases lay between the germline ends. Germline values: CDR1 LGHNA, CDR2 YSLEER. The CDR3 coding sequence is TGCGCCAGCAGCCAAGATCGGCAGGGAAGGTATGGCTACACCTTC. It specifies CASSQDRQGRYGYTF.

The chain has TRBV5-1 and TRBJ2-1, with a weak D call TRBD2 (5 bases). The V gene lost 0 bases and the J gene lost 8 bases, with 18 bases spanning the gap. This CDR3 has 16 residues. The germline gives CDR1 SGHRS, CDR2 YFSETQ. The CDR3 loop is CASSLEFGRVIDEQFF. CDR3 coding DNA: TGCGCCAGCAGCTTGGAATTCGGGCGGGTAATCGATGAGCAGTTCTTC.

CDR3 loop: CASSVERSGYEQYF. DNA for the CDR3: TGTGCCAGCAGCGTAGAGCGGAGCGGCTACGAGCAGTACTTC. The chain recombines TRBV9 with TRBJ2-7, with D possibly TRBD2 on 5 matching bases. The CDR3 spans 14 residues. Trimming left V 0 bases short and J 3 bases short, with 10 bases between. The germline V gene has CDR1 SGDLS and CDR2 YYNGEE. Looking up the rest from reference TRBV9 and TRBJ2-7 gives the full variable domain: DSGVTQTPKHLITATGQRVTLRCSPRSGDLSVYWYQQSLDQGLQFLIQYYNGEERAKGNILERFSAQQFPDLHSELNLSSLELGDSALYFCASSVERSGYEQYFGPGTRLTVT.

The CDR3 DNA sequence: TGCGCCAGCAGCCAAGAGGGCAGACCTGGGAACACTGAAGCTTTCTTT. Amino acids: CASSQEGRPGNTEAFF. The genes are TRBV4-1 and TRBJ1-1; no definite D call. CDR1 and CDR2 (germline): MGHRA, YSYEKL. V was pared by 0 bases and J by 1 base, with 12 bases between. There are 16 residues in the CDR3.

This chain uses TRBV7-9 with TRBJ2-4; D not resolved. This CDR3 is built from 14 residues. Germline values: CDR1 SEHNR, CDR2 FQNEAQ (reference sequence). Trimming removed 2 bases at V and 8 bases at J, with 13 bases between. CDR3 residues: CASSLMGLEDIQYF. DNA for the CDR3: TGTGCCAGCAGCTTAATGGGCTTAGAAGACATTCAGTACTTC.

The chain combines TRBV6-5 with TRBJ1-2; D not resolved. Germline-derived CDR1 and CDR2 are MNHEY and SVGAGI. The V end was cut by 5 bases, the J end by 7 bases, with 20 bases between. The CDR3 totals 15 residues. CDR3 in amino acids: CASSQPHDGGVGYTF. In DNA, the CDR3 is TGTGCCAGCAGTCAACCACACGACGGAGGAGTTGGCTACACCTTC.

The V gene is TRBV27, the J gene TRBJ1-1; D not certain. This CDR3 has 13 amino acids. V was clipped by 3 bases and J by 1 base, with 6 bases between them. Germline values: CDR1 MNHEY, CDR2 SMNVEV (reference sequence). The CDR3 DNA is TGTGCCAGCAGTTTGTGGGCGAACACTGAAGCTTTCTTT. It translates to CASSLWANTEAFF.

The CDR3 region has the DNA TGTGCCACCACAGGGGGGCTTGAGACCCAGTACTTC. Translation gives CATTGGLETQYF. This chain uses TRBV10-3 with TRBJ2-5; TRBD1 matches at 8 bases. The ends lost 10 bases at V and 5 bases at J; junction bases unmatched: 6. The CDR3 has 12 residues. Germline V gene lookup returns CDR1 ENHRY and CDR2 SYGVKD.

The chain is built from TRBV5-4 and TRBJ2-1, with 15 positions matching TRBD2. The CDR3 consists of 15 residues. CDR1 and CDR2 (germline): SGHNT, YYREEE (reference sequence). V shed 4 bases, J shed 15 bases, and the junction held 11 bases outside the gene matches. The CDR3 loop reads CASSEGLAGGPRGFF. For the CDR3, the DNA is TGTGCCAGCAGCGAAGGACTAGCGGGAGGGCCTCGGGGGTTCTTC.

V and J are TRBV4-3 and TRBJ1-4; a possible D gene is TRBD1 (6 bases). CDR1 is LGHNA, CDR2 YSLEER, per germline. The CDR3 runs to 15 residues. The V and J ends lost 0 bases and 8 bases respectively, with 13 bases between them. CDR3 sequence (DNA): TGCGCCAGCAGCCAAGATTGGCAGGGGTGGGAAAAACTGTTTTTT. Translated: CASSQDWQGWEKLFF.

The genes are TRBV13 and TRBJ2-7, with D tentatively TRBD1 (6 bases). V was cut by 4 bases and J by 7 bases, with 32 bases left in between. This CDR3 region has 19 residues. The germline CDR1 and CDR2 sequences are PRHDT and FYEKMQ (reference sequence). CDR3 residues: CASSSAIDRMGPGVREQYF. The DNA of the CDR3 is TGTGCCAGCAGCTCCGCGATTGACAGGATGGGTCCTGGGGTGAGGGAGCAGTACTTC.

The CDR3 reads CASSLGQRLEQYF. CDR3 coding DNA: TGTGCCAGCAGCCTAGGACAGCGTCTCGAGCAGTACTTC. The chain employs TRBV6-5 and TRBJ2-7, with D perhaps TRBD1 (6 bases). V shed 6 bases and J shed 6 bases, with 15 bases lying between them. Germline values: CDR1 MNHEY, CDR2 SVGAGI. The CDR3 is made up of 13 amino acids.

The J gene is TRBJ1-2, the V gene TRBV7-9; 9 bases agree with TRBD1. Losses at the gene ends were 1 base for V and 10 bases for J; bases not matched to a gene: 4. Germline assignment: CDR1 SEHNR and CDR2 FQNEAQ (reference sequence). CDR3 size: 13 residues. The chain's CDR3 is CASSLGGDRDYTF. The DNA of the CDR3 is TGTGCCAGCAGCTTAGGGGGGGACAGGGACTACACCTTC. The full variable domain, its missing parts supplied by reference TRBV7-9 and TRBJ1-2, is DTGVSQNPRHKITKRGQNVTFRCDPISEHNRLYWYRQTLGQGPEFLTYFQNEAQLEKSRLLSDRFSAERPKGSFSTLEIQRTEQGDSAMYLCASSLGGDRDYTFGSGTRLTVV.

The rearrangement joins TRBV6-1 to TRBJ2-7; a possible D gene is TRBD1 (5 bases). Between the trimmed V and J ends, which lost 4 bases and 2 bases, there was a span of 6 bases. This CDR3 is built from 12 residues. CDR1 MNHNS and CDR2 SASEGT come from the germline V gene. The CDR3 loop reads CASSVGAYEQYF. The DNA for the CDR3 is TGTGCCAGCAGTGTAGGGGCCTACGAGCAGTACTTC.

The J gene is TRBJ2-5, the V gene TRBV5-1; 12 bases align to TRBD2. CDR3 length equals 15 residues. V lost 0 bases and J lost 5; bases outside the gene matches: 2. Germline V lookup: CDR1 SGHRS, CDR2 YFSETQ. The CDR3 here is CASSLGTSGTETQYF. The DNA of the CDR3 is TGCGCCAGCAGCTTGGGGACTAGCGGGACGGAGACCCAGTACTTC.